Listed here is a single T cell receptor (beta chain). The antigen remains undetermined. Germline CDR1 and CDR2: SGDLS and YYNGEE. This CDR3 comprises 13 residues. V dropped 4 bases and J dropped 5; count of bases not matched to a gene: 2. The data stem from a study of T-cell reconstitution after alpha-beta-depleted transplantation in children. Whole-study results and caveats: Recipient T cells and thymic progenitors that survived were the source of the high TCRbeta diversity seen at day 60 in some patients. Fresh T-cell production supplied most of the T-cell counts and diversity seen one year after transplant. Several hundred expanded graft clones reportedly were the source of alpha-beta T cells about two months after transplant.

Unique molecular identifiers were incorporated into the prepared TCRbeta library. TCRdb re-derived calls from the PCR reads in MiXCR, one entry per CDR3 protein. The sample yields roughly 50,000 distinct CDR3 sequences, 40% to 55% seen once. The sequences come from PBMCs, mostly from graft donor cells, collected 360 days after TCRalphabeta/CD19-depleted stem cell transplant. The genes are TRBV9 and TRBJ2-5; 10 positions match TRBD1. The source is a male patient younger than 18 who had a stem cell transplant for acute lymphoblastic leukemia, so the T cells may come from the graft donor. The CDR3 spells CASSPGQGETQYF. CDR3 DNA sequence: TGTGCCAGCAGCCCGGGACAGGGGGAGACCCAGTACTTC.